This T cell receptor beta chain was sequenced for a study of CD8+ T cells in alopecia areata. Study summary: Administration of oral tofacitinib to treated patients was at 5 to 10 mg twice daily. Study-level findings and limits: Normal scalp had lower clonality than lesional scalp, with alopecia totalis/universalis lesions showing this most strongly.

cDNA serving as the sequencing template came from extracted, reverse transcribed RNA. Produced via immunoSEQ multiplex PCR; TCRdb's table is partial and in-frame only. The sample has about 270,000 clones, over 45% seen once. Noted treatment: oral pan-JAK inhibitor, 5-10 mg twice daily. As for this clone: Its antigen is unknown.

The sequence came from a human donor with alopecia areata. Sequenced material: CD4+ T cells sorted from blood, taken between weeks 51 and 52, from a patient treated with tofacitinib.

The CDR3 loop reads CASSSTWLGDTIYF. In DNA, the CDR3 is TGTGCCAGCAGCTCCACTTGGTTAGGGGACACCATATATTTT. The chain carries TRBV5-6 and TRBJ1-3; TRBD1 is a possible D gene (5 bases). CDR1 SGHDT and CDR2 YYEEEE come from the germline V gene. The CDR3 covers 14 residues. Trimming took off 3 bases at V and 8 bases at J, with 15 bases between the two ends.